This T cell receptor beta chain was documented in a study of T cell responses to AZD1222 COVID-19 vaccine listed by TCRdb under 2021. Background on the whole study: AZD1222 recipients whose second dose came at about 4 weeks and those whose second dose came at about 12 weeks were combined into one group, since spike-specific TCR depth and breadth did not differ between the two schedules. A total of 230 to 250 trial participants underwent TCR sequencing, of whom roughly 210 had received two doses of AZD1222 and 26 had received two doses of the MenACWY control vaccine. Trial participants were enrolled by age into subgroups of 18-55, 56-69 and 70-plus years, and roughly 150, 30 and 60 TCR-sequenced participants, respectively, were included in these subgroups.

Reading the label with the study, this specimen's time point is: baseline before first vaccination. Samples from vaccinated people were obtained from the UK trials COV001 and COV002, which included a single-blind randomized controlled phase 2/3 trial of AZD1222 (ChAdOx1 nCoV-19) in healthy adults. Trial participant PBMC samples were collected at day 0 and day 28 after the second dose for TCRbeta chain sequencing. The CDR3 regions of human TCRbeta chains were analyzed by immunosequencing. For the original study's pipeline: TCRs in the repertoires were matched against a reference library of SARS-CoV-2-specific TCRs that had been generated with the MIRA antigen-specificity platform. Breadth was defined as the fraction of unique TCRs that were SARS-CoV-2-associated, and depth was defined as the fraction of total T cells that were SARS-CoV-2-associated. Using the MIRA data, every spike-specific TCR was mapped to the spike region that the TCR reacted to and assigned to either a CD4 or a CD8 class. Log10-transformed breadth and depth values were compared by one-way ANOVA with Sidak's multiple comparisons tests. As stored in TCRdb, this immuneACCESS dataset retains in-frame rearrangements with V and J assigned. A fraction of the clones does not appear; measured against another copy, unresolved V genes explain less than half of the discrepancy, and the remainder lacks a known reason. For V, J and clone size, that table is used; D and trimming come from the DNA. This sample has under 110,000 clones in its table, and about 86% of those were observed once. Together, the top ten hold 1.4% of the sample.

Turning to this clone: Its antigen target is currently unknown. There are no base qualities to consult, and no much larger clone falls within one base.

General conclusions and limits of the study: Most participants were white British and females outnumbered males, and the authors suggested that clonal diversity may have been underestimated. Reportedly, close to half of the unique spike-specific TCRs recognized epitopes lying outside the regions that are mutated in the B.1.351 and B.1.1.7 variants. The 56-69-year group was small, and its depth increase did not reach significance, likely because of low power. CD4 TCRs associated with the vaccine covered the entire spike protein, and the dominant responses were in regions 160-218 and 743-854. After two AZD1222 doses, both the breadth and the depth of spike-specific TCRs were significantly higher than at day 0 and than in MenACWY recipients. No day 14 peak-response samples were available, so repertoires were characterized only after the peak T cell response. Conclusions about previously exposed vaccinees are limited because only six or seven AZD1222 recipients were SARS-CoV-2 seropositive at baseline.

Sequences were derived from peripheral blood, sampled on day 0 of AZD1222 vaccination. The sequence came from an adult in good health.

The nucleotides read TGTGCCAGCAGTTGGAACACTGAAGCTTTCTTT. Its translation is CASSWNTEAFF. The chain is made from TRBV6-2 or TRBV6-3 and TRBJ1-1; no D gene call is confident. Measured from the cysteine to the phenylalanine, the CDR3 is 11 residues long. Only the CDR3 region is kept as DNA, spanning 33 bases read in frame from base 1. CDR1 MNHEY and CDR2 SVGEGT are derived from the germline V gene. V drops 4 bases and J drops 1 base, leaving 1 base in between.